This T cell receptor beta chain was found in a study of cytomegalovirus exposure and HLA in healthy donors. The trim removed 6 bases at V and 5 bases at J, leaving 10 bases unmatched. In germline, CDR1 is MNHEY, CDR2 SVGAGI. The CDR3 runs 15 residues. On this clone: Its antigen is not known.

The protocol was immunoSEQ multiplex PCR, while the TCRdb copy is restricted to in-frame clones and leaves out a portion. The table shows 150,000 to 200,000 clones, with roughly 91% occurring only once. Study-level points and caveats: It was fewer than 200 TCR beta chains that were listed as cytomegalovirus-associated.

V and J are TRBV6-5 and TRBJ2-5, with 9 bases identical to TRBD2. This sequence originates from a man younger than 35 in good health and CMV-seropositive. The sample comprised PBMCs. CDR3 amino acids: CASSPNRLADETQYF. CDR3 sequence (DNA): TGTGCCAGCAGCCCAAATCGACTAGCGGATGAGACCCAGTACTTC.